The sequence of this T cell receptor (beta chain) was determined in a study of early T cells in non-severe SARS-CoV-2 infection. The overall study: Chains were not paired, and sequencing was done on bulk RNA from unsorted whole blood.

The library protocol tagged individual cDNA molecules with unique molecular identifiers. TCRdb recomputed calls from the 5' RACE reads with MiXCR, one row per CDR3 protein. The table includes about 64,000 distinct CDR3 sequences, about 10% detected once. CDR1 MNHEY and CDR2 SVGAGI come from the germline V gene. V shed 6 bases and J 4 bases; nucleotides not matched to a gene: 15. The length of the CDR3 is 17 residues. The TCR originated in an adult who was a healthcare worker with PCR-confirmed SARS-CoV-2 infection or an uninfected control (not recorded which). The gene calls are TRBV6-5 and TRBJ1-2; 9 positions match TRBD1. Sequenced here: whole blood, sampled at baseline. The CDR3 spells CASSPSGTGRILYGYTF. DNA of the CDR3: TGTGCCAGCAGCCCATCCGGGACAGGGCGTATTCTCTATGGCTACACCTTC.